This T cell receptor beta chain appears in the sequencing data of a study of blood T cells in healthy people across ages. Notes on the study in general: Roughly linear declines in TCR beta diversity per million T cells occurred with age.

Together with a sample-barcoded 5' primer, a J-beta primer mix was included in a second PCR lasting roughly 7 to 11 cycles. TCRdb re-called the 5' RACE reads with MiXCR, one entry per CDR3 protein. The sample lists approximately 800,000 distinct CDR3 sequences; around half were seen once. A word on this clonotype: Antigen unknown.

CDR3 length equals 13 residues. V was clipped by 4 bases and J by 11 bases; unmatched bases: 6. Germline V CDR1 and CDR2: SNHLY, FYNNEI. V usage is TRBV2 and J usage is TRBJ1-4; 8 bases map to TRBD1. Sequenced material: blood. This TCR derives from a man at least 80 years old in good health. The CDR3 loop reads CASSVGQGGKLFF. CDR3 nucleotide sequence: TGTGCCAGCAGTGTCGGACAGGGTGGGAAACTGTTTTTT.